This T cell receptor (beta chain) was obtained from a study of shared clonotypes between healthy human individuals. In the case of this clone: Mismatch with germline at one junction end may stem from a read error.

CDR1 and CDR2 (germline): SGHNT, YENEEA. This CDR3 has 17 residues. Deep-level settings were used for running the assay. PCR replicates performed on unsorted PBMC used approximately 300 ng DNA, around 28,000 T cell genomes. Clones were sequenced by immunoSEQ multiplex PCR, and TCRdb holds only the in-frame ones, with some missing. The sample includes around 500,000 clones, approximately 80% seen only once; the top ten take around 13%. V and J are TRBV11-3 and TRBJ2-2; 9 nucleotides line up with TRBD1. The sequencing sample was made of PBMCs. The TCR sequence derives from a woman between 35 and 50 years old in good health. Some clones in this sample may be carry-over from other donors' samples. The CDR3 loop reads CASGLVTGGAGTGELFF. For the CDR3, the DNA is TGTGCCAGCGGCTTAGTCACAGGGGGCGCAGGTACCGGGGAGCTGTTTTTT.